This TCR beta chain is drawn from a study of T cells in localized non-small cell lung cancer. Study-wide results and caveats: Uninvolved adjacent lung showed the highest T cell clonality, exceeding tumor. Longer overall survival was associated with a higher density of T cells in the blood. Sequencing was restricted to one tumor region; therefore, heterogeneity remains possible.

Libraries were prepared by immunoSEQ multiplex PCR; TCRdb keeps only in-frame clonotypes and omits some of them. The table includes approximately 31,000 clones, about 81% detected once. Comments on this clone: Its specificity is unknown.

The receptor comes from a male donor older than 55 with stage II squamous cell lung carcinoma. The material sequenced was peripheral blood, taken before any cancer treatment.

The CDR3 DNA reads as TGTGCCAGCAGCTTAGTCCGACGAGGCACAGATACGCAGTATTTT. Amino acid sequence: CASSLVRRGTDTQYF. This chain connects TRBV7-2 to TRBJ2-3, with D hard to call. The length of the CDR3 is 15 residues. V dropped 1 base and J dropped 1 base, with 9 bases sitting between them. Germline V CDR1 and CDR2: SGHTA, FQGNSA.